These 2 T cell receptor beta chains originate from one sample sequenced in a study of blood T cell repertoires in COVID-19. Clones were sequenced by immunoSEQ multiplex PCR, and TCRdb holds only the in-frame ones, with some missing. The sample yields fewer than 150,000 clones, approximately 84% seen once. Input material: peripheral blood. These receptors all stem from a human donor in a cohort sampled during active COVID-19.

The chain couples TRBV9 to TRBJ2-7; TRBD2 might be the D (5 bases). V lost 0 bases and J 7 bases, leaving 11 bases between the germline ends. Germline V gene sequence: CDR1 SGDLS, CDR2 YYNGEE. The CDR3 runs 13 residues. The CDR3 here is CASSVDDEREQYF. The CDR3 DNA is TGTGCCAGCAGCGTAGATGACGAGCGGGAGCAGTACTTC.

This clone was detected many times. The genes are TRBV10-2 and TRBJ1-1; 10 bases are a match to TRBD1. The V gene's germline CDR1 is WSHSY and CDR2 SAAADI. The length of the CDR3 is 11 residues. Trimming at V came to 8 bases and at J to 6 bases, leaving 0 bases not matched to a gene. CDR3 DNA: TGCGCCAGCGGACAGGGGGCTGAAGCTTTCTTT. It yields the protein CASGQGAEAFF.